The clone carrying this TCR beta chain was detected many times. No antigen is known for it. TCRdb used MiXCR to reprocess the 5' RACE reads, holding one entry per CDR3 protein. The table shows fewer than 30,000 distinct CDR3 sequences, with 10% to 15% occurring only once. Looked up from germline, CDR1 is MNHEY and CDR2 is SVGAGI. Trimming removed 2 bases from V and 0 bases from J; junction bases left unmatched: 7. The CDR3 is 16 residues long. The unsorted libraries originated from 2 million PBMCs kept at -80 C. The data were taken from a study of neurological immune-mediated disorders. General study results and limits: The highest TCR clonal expansion occurred in HTLV-1-associated myelopathy; multiple sclerosis fell below healthy controls.

Sequencing used PBMCs. The chain carries TRBV6-5 and TRBJ2-7; 7 positions agree with TRBD2. The source is a woman in her fifties or sixties with HTLV-1-associated myelopathy (HAM/TSP). CDR3 protein: CASSYHGRTSSYEQYF. The CDR3, as DNA: TGTGCCAGCAGTTACCACGGCCGGACTAGCTCCTACGAGCAGTACTTC.